These T cell receptor beta chains were read from a single sample in a study of blood T cell repertoires in COVID-19. TCRdb keeps only in-frame clones here, not all; method: immunoSEQ multiplex PCR. The sample has 130,000 or so clones; roughly 86% are singletons. Sequencing was done on a sample of PBMCs or T cells enriched from blood (not recorded which). All receptors come from a woman aged 45 to 65 with acute COVID-19. CDR3s include the opening cysteine and the closing phenylalanine or tryptophan. D genes are given only for firm matches. Clone size is not always given. Where it is, it says once, few, many or a class for expanded clones.

TRBV5-1	NA	TRBJ1-2	TRBD1	TGCGCCACCCGACCGACAGGGGGCGATGGCTACACCTTC	CATRPTGGDGYTF
TRBV2	NA	TRBJ2-1	TRBD2	TGTGCCAGCGTCCCCGGGACTACTAACAATGAGCAGTTCTTC	CASVPGTTNNEQFF
TRBV27	NA	TRBJ2-1	TRBD2	TGTGCCAGCAGTTTTTACGGGAGGGCCGGGGATGAGCAGTTCTTC	CASSFYGRAGDEQFF
TRBV3-1/TRBV3-2	NA	TRBJ2-1	NA	TGTGCCAGCAGCGCCCGGACCCGCAAGGGGGATGAGCAGTTCTTC	CASSARTRKGDEQFF
TRBV5-6	NA	TRBJ2-3	NA	TGTGCCAGCAGCCTCACAGATACGCAGTATTTT	CASSLTDTQYF
TRBV10-3	NA	TRBJ1-5	NA	TGTGCCATCAGTGAGTACGGTCGGCCCCAGCATTTT	CAISEYGRPQHF
TRBV5-1	NA	TRBJ2-2	NA	TGCGCCAGCAGCCATACGAGCGGGCCGAACACCGGGGAGCTGTTTTTT	CASSHTSGPNTGELFF
TRBV12-3/TRBV12-4	NA	TRBJ1-1	TRBD1	TGTGCCAGCAGCCCCCGGACAGGGCATAAAGCTTTCTTT	CASSPRTGHKAFF
TRBV5-1	many	TRBJ2-1	TRBD2	TGCGCCAGCAGCTTGGATCCTAGCGGGAGGGCCATTGAGCAGTTCTTC	CASSLDPSGRAIEQFF
TRBV11-2	NA	TRBJ2-7	NA	TGTGCCAGCAGCTTAGTTCCAGGGTATCCAGGGGAGCAGTACTTC	CASSLVPGYPGEQYF
TRBV21-1	NA	TRBJ1-1	NA	TGTGCCAGCAAACCGGGACAGGGGAGGGCTGAAGCTTTCTTT	CASKPGQGRAEAFF
TRBV27	NA	TRBJ1-1	TRBD1	TGTGCCAGCAGTTTAGTCGGGACAGTGAACACTGAAGCTTTCTTT	CASSLVGTVNTEAFF
TRBV19	NA	TRBJ1-6	TRBD1	TGTGCCAGTAGTATGACACTGGGACAGGGGCTTTCACCCCTCCACTTT	CASSMTLGQGLSPLHF
TRBV7-9	NA	TRBJ2-2	TRBD1	TGTGCCAGCAGCCCGGCGAGGGGGCTAGCTGGAGAGACCGGGGAGCTGTTTTTT	CASSPARGLAGETGELFF
TRBV4-1	NA	TRBJ2-5	TRBD2	TGCGCCAGCAGCCAAGGGACTAGCGTGACCCAAGAGACCCAGTACTTC	CASSQGTSVTQETQYF
TRBV5-1	once	TRBJ1-1	NA	TGCGCCAGCAGCTTGCAGGGTGTGAACACTGAAGCTTTCTTT	CASSLQGVNTEAFF
TRBV14	NA	TRBJ1-2	NA	TGTGCCAGCAGCCAAGAGCTGGGCTCCGGTGGCTACACCTTC	CASSQELGSGGYTF
TRBV5-1	NA	TRBJ2-1	NA	TGCGCCAGCAGCCTCACAGGGAGCTCCTACAATGAGCAGTTCTTC	CASSLTGSSYNEQFF
TRBV28	few	TRBJ1-2	NA	TGTGCCAGCAGAGTGAGAGTCGGTGGCTACACCTTC	CASRVRVGGYTF
TRBV19	few	TRBJ1-1	NA	TGTGCCAGTAGTATGGGAGTGGACACTGAAGCTTTCTTT	CASSMGVDTEAFF
TRBV7-9	NA	TRBJ2-7	TRBD1	TGTGCCAGCAGCTTGAGACAGGGGCCTCTCTACGAGCAGTACTTC	CASSLRQGPLYEQYF
TRBV29-1	NA	TRBJ2-2	NA	TGCAGCGTTGGACAGATGAACACCGGGGAGCTGTTTTTT	CSVGQMNTGELFF
TRBV7-9	many	TRBJ2-4	TRBD2	TGTGCCAGCAGCCCCACTAGCGGGGTAGCCAAAAACATTCAGTACTTC	CASSPTSGVAKNIQYF
TRBV7-2	NA	TRBJ2-1	TRBD2	TGTGCCAGCAGCCAGTGGGCTAGCGGGACTGGGAATGAGCAGTTCTTC	CASSQWASGTGNEQFF
TRBV5-1	NA	TRBJ2-5	NA	TGCGCCAGCAGCTTCCGGCCAGGGGTGGGAGAGACCCAGTACTTC	CASSFRPGVGETQYF
TRBV4-1	NA	TRBJ2-2	TRBD2	TGCGCCAGCAGCCAGAGTATTAGCGGGACCCCGATGACCGGGGAGCTGTTTTTT	CASSQSISGTPMTGELFF
TRBV27	NA	TRBJ1-2	NA	TGTGCCAGCAGTTCACAGGGATTGGGCTACACCTTC	CASSSQGLGYTF
TRBV6-2/TRBV6-3	NA	TRBJ2-2	TRBD2	TGTGCCAGCAGCCCGACTAGCCCGAACACCGGGGAGCTGTTTTTT	CASSPTSPNTGELFF
TRBV14	NA	TRBJ2-7	TRBD1	TGTGCCAGCAGCCTCGGGACAGGGATCTACGAGCAGTACTTC	CASSLGTGIYEQYF
TRBV4-3	NA	TRBJ2-1	NA	TGCGCCAGCAGCCACGCGGGATTCCTTGAGTCGGGCAATGAGCAGTTCTTC	CASSHAGFLESGNEQFF